This T cell receptor (beta chain) was captured in a study of cytomegalovirus exposure and HLA in healthy donors. The PCR made use of 60 Vbeta and 13 Jbeta primers. The protocol was immunoSEQ multiplex PCR, while the TCRdb copy is restricted to in-frame clones and leaves out a portion. The data contain under 130,000 clones, around 80% of them singletons. CDR3 length equals 13 residues. CDR1 is SQVTM and CDR2 is ANQGSEA in the germline V gene. Trimming removed 5 bases from V and 3 bases from J; junction bases left unmatched: 7. The TCR sequence derives from a woman aged 40 to 50 in good health and CMV-seronegative. Sequencing used PBMCs. The genes are TRBV29-1 and TRBJ2-7, with TRBD2 matching 7 bases. CDR3 coding DNA: TGCAGCGTTTTGAGGGAGGGAGTCTACGAGCAGTACTTC. It encodes CSVLREGVYEQYF.